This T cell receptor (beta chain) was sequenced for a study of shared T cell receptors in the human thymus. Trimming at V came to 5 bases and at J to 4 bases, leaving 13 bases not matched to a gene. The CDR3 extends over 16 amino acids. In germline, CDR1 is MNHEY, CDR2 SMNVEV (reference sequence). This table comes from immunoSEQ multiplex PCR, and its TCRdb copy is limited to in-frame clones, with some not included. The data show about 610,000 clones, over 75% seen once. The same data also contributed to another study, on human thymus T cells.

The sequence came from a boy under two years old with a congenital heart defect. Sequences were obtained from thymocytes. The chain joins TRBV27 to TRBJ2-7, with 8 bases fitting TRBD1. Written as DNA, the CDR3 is TGTGCCAGCAGTCTCACAGGACAGGGTAGACGGTACGAGCAGTACTTC. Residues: CASSLTGQGRRYEQYF.